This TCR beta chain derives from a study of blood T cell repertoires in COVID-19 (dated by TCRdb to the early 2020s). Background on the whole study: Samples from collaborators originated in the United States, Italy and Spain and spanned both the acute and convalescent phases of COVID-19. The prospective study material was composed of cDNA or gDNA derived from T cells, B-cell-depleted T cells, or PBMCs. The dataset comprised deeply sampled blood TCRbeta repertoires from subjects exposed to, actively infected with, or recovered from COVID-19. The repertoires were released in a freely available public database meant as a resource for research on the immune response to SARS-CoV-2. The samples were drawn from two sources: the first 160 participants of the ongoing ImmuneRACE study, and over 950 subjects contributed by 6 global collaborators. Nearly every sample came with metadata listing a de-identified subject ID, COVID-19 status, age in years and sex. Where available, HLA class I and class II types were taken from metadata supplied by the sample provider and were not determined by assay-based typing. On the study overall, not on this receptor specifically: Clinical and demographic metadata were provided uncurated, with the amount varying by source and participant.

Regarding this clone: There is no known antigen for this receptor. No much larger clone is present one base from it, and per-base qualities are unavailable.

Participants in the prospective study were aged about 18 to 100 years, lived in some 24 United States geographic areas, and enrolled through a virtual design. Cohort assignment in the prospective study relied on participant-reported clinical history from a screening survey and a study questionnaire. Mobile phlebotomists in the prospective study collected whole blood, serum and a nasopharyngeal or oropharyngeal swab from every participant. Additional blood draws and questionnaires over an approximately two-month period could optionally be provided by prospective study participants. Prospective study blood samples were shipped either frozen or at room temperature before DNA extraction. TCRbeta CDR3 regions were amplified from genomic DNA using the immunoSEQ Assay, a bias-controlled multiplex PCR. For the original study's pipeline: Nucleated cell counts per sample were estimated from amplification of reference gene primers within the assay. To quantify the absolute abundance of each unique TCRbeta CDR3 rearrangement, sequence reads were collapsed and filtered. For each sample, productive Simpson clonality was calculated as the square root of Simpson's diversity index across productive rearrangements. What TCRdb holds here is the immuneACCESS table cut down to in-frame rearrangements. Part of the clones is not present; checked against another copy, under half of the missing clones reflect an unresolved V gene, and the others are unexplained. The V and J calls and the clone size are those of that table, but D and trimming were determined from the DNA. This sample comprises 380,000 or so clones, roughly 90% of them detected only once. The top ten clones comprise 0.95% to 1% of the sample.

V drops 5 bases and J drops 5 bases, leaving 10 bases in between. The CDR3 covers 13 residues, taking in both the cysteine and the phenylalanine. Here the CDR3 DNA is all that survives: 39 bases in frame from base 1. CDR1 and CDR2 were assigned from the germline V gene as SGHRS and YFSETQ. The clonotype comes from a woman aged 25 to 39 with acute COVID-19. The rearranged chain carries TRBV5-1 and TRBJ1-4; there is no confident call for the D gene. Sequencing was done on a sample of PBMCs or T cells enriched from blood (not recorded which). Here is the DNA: TGCGCCAGCAGGCCTGAGGGAAATGAAAAACTGTTTTTT. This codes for CASRPEGNEKLFF. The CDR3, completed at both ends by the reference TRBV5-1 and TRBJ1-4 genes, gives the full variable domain KAGVTQTPRYLIKTRGQQVTLSCSPISGHRSVSWYQQTPGQGLQFLFEYFSETQRNKGNFPGRFSGRQFSNSRSEMNVSTLELGDSALYLCASRPEGNEKLFFGSGTQLSVL.